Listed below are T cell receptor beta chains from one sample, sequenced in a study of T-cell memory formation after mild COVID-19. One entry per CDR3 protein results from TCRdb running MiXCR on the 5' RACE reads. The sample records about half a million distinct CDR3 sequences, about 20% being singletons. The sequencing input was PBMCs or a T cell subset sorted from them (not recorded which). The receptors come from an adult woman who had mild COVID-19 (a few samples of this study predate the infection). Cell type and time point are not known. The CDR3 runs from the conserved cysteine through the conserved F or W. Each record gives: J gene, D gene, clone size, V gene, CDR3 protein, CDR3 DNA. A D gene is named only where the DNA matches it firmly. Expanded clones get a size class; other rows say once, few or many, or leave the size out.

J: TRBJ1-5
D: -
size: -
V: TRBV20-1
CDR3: CSARSREYSNQPQHF
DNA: TGCAGTGCTAGGTCCAGGGAGTATAGCAATCAGCCCCAGCATTTT

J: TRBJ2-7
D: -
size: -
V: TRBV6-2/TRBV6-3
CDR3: CASSYSDLSLGTFEAYEQYF
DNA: TGTGCCAGCAGTTACTCCGACCTAAGCCTCGGGACATTCGAAGCCTACGAGCAGTACTTC

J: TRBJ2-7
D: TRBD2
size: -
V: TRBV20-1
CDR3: CSASPTSGGAYEQYF
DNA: TGCAGTGCTAGCCCCACTAGCGGGGGGGCTTACGAACAGTACTTC

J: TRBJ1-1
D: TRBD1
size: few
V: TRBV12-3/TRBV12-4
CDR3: CASSFQGANTEAFF
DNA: TGTGCCAGCAGTTTTCAGGGGGCGAACACTGAAGCTTTCTTT

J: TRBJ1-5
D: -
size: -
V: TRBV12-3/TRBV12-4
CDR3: CASRTQVNQPQHF
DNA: TGTGCCAGCAGGACACAGGTTAATCAGCCCCAGCATTTT

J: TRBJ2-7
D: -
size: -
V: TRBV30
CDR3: CAWKVRGASSYEQYF
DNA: TGTGCCTGGAAGGTGAGGGGGGCGAGCTCCTACGAGCAGTACTTC

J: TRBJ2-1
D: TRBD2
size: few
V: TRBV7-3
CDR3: CASSPGKGGPFDEQFF
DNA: TGTGCCAGCAGTCCGGGAAAGGGAGGGCCTTTTGATGAGCAGTTCTTC

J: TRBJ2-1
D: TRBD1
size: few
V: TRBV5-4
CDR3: CASREGQPNEQFF
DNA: TGTGCCAGCAGAGAGGGACAGCCTAATGAGCAGTTCTTC

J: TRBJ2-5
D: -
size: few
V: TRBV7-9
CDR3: CASSLDPNQETQYF
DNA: TGTGCCAGCAGCTTAGATCCAAACCAAGAGACCCAGTACTTC

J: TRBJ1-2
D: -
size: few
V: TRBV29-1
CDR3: CSVDPSRGGVGGYTF
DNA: TGCAGCGTCGATCCTTCAAGGGGTGGAGTTGGGGGCTACACCTTC

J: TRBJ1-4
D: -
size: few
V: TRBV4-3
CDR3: CASSHLSGQVNEKLFF
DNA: TGCGCCAGCAGCCATCTAAGTGGGCAGGTTAATGAAAAACTGTTTTTT

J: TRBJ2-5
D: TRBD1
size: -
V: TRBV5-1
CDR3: CASIPTGTEETQYF
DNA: TGCGCCAGCATCCCTACCGGGACAGAAGAGACCCAGTACTTC

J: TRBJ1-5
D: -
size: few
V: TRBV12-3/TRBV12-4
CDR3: CASSSWENGNQPQHF
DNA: TGTGCCAGCAGTTCTTGGGAAAACGGTAATCAGCCCCAGCATTTT

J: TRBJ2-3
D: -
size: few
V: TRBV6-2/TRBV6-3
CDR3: CASKKRSSSTDTQYF
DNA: TGTGCCAGCAAGAAGCGGAGCTCTAGCACAGATACGCAGTATTTT

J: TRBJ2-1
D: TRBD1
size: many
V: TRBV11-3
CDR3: CASRLQGVVDNEQFF
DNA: TGTGCCAGCAGGCTGCAGGGGGTCGTGGACAATGAGCAGTTCTTC

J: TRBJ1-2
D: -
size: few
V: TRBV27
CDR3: CASSLGGVGANYGYTF
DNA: TGTGCCAGCAGTTTGGGGGGGGTAGGGGCGAACTATGGCTACACCTTC

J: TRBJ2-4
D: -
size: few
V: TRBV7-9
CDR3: CASSLEEKVQYF
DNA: TGTGCCAGCAGCTTAGAGGAGAAGGTTCAGTACTTC

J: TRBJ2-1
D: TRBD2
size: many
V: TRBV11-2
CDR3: CASSSGLAGVRRTGENEQFF
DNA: TGTGCCAGCAGCTCGGGACTAGCGGGAGTTCGAAGGACTGGGGAAAATGAGCAGTTCTTC

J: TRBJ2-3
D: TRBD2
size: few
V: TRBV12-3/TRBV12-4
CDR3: CASSYSGGAVDTQYF
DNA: TGTGCCAGCAGTTATAGCGGGGGGGCAGTAGATACGCAGTATTTT

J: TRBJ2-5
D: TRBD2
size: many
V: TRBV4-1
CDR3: CASSQGGGNWETQYF
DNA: TGCGCCAGCAGCCAAGGCGGGGGGAATTGGGAGACCCAGTACTTC

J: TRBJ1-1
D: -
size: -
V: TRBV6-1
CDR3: CASSRLTGNTEAFF
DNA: TGTGCCAGCAGCAGATTGACAGGGAACACTGAAGCTTTCTTT

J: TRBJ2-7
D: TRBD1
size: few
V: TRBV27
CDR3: CASSFQGARAQYF
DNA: TGTGCCAGCAGTTTCCAGGGGGCAAGAGCGCAGTACTTC

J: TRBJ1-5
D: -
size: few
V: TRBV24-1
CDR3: CATSDSGTLSSNQPQHF
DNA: TGTGCCACCAGTGATTCCGGGACATTGAGTAGCAATCAGCCCCAGCATTTT

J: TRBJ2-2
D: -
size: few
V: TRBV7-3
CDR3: CASSLNQYTGELFF
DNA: TGTGCCAGCAGCTTAAACCAGTACACCGGGGAGCTGTTTTTT

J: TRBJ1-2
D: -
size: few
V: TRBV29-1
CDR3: CSVEDTGGYTF
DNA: TGCAGCGTTGAAGATACCGGAGGCTACACCTTC

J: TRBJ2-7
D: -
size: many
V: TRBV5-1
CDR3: CASPLFPRPYEQYF
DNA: TGCGCCAGTCCTCTGTTCCCCAGACCCTACGAGCAGTACTTC

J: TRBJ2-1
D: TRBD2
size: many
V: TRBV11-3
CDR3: CASKPRGLSDEQFF
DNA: TGTGCCAGCAAACCGCGGGGGTTATCGGATGAGCAGTTCTTC

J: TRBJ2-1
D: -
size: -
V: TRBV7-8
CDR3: CASSLTIYNEQFF
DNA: TGTGCCAGCAGCCTCACCATCTACAATGAGCAGTTCTTC

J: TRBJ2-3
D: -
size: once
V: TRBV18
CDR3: CASSLSGPQDTQYF
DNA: TGTGCCAGCTCACTCTCAGGACCACAAGATACGCAGTATTTT

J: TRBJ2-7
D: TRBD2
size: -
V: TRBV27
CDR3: CASSLTSGGFYEQYF
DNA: TGTGCCAGCAGTTTGACTAGCGGGGGATTCTACGAGCAGTACTTC

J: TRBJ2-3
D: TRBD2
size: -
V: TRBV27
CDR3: CASSLWAGGTTDTQYF
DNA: TGTGCCAGCAGTTTATGGGCGGGGGGTACAACAGATACGCAGTATTTT

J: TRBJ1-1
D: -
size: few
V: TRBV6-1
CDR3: CASKEFYGTEAFF
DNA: TGTGCCAGCAAGGAGTTCTATGGCACTGAAGCTTTCTTT

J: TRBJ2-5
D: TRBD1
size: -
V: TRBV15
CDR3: CATSRRVQGAETQYF
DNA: TGTGCCACCAGCAGACGCGTACAGGGGGCAGAGACCCAGTACTTC

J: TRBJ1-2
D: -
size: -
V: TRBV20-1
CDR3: CSAYDGAGGYTF
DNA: TGCAGTGCTTATGACGGCGCGGGTGGCTACACCTTC

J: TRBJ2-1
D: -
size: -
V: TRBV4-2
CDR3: CASSQSEHNEQFF
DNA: TGTGCCAGCAGCCAATCGGAACACAATGAGCAGTTCTTC

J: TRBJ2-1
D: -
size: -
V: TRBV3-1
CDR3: CASSRAEAGEQFF
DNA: TGTGCCAGCAGCCGGGCCGAGGCTGGGGAGCAGTTCTTC

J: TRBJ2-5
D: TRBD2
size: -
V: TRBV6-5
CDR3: CASSYGSGAAQYF
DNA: TGTGCCAGCAGTTATGGTAGCGGGGCGGCCCAGTACTTC

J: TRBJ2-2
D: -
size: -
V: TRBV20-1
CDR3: CSASISAGGELFF
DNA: TGCAGTGCTAGTATTAGCGCCGGCGGGGAGCTGTTTTTT

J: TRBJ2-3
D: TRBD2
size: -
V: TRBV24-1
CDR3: CATSDPRTGSGRAIRGTQYF
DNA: TGTGCCACCAGTGACCCCCGGACAGGTAGCGGGAGGGCGATCCGGGGTACGCAGTATTTT

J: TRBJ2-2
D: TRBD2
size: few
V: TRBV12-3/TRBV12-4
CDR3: CASGGDDTGELFF
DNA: TGTGCCAGCGGGGGGGATGATACCGGGGAGCTGTTTTTT

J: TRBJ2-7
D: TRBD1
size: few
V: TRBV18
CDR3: CASSLGTAGYEQYF
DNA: TGTGCCAGCTCACTCGGGACAGCAGGGTACGAGCAGTACTTC

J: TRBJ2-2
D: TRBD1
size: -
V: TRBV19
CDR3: CASRGTGGTGELFF
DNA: TGTGCCAGTAGGGGGACAGGAGGCACCGGGGAGCTGTTTTTT

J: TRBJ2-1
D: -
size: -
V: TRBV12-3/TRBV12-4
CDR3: CASSLTPHNEQFF
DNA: TGTGCCAGCAGTTTAACCCCGCACAATGAGCAGTTCTTC